This TCR beta chain came from a study of cytomegalovirus exposure and HLA in healthy donors. Overall study results and limits: CMV serostatus stood as the only immune exposure information on hand. Later work showed greater clonal expansion in HLA-associated TCR beta chains than in equally common others.

A remark on this clone: The target antigen is unknown.

Germline lookup yields CDR1 LNHDA and CDR2 SQIVND (reference sequence). The V and J ends lost 5 bases and 6 bases respectively, with 16 bases between them. The CDR3 covers 15 residues. The PCR used 60 Vbeta and 13 Jbeta primers. How the authors handled the data: Later reanalysis found approximately 80 million unique TCR beta chains, 9 million to 12 million of them shared. Sequencing used immunoSEQ multiplex PCR; TCRdb keeps in-frame clones, though not all of them. The D gene and trimming were derived from the DNA, and the V and J assignments and clone size from that table. The sample shows over 140,000 clones, around 81% of them seen only once.

V and J are TRBV19 and TRBJ2-2; D is unresolved. This clonotype was obtained from a man aged 50-59 years in good health and CMV-seronegative. Sequenced: PBMCs. The CDR3 DNA reads as TGTGCCAGTAGTTCCCGACATAGTGGGTCCGGGGAGCTGTTTTTT. It specifies CASSSRHSGSGELFF.